The 5 T cell receptor beta chains given below trace back to one sample, sequenced in a study of cytomegalovirus exposure and HLA in healthy donors. The PCR employed 60 Vbeta primers together with 13 Jbeta primers. Profiled with immunoSEQ multiplex PCR; TCRdb holds only in-frame clones, not every one. The top ten hold less than 9% of the sample, which has over 150,000 clones, about 77% seen once. Sequences were obtained from PBMCs. The receptor set was obtained from a male donor in good health and CMV-seropositive.

This clone was counted between two and nine times. The chain employs TRBV27 and TRBJ1-1, with a weak D call TRBD1 (6 bases). The CDR3 totals 11 residues. The ends were cut back, 3 bases at V and 10 bases at J, with 9 bases in the middle. Germline values: CDR1 MNHEY, CDR2 SMNVEV (reference sequence). CDR3 sequence: CASSLGGPAFF. Written as DNA, the CDR3 is TGTGCCAGCAGTTTGGGGGGGCCAGCTTTCTTT.

This clone appeared once. The genes are TRBV30 and TRBJ1-4; TRBD1 might be the D (5 bases). The V gene's germline CDR1 is GTSNPN and CDR2 SVGIG (reference sequence). Trimming took 0 bases from V and 7 from J, leaving 15 bases between them. The CDR3 loop spans 15 amino acids. The CDR3 is CAWSVWTGGSEKLFF. The CDR3 coding sequence is TGTGCCTGGAGTGTTTGGACCGGGGGGTCTGAAAAACTGTTTTTT.

The gene calls are TRBV5-1 and TRBJ2-1, with 10 bases fitting TRBD2. Germline values: CDR1 SGHRS, CDR2 YFSETQ. Trimming removed 0 bases from V and 5 bases from J; junction bases left unmatched: 8. The CDR3 is 17 residues long. Here the CDR3 DNA reads TGCGCCAGCAGCTTGGAGCGAGCGGGGGGGCAAAACAATGAGCAGTTCTTC. It codes for CASSLERAGGQNNEQFF.

This chain connects TRBV5-1 to TRBJ2-5; TRBD2 agrees at 9 bases. V lost 3 bases to trimming and J lost 1 base; unmatched junction nucleotides: 7. Germline CDR1 reads SGHRS; CDR2 reads YFSETQ. The CDR3 consists of 16 residues. CDR3: CASSSGGSGGQETQYF. DNA for the CDR3: TGCGCCAGCAGCTCTGGGGGTAGCGGGGGCCAAGAGACCCAGTACTTC.

The CDR3 spells CASSLSPSGGQQFF. The CDR3 nucleotides are TGTGCCAGCAGCTTATCCCCTAGCGGGGGGCAGCAGTTCTTC. J is TRBJ2-1 and V is TRBV7-2, with TRBD2 identical over 11 bases. Per the germline V gene, CDR1 is SGHTA and CDR2 is FQGNSA. V lost 2 bases and J lost 11; bases outside the gene matches: 5. CDR3 size: 14 residues.